Listed below are T cell receptor beta chains from one sample, sequenced in a study of a mutant IDH1 vaccine in newly diagnosed glioma. Assay: immunoSEQ multiplex PCR; the TCRdb copy retains only in-frame clones and omits some. The sample shows about 42,000 clones, around 85% of them seen only once. No antigens are known for them. The source was PBMCs, collected from a glioma patient whose treatment included an IDH1 peptide vaccine. The receptors were sampled from a man in his forties or fifties with glioma. CDR3s include the opening cysteine and the closing phenylalanine or tryptophan. The D gene is left open where the match is weak. The listing skips clone size in some rows; elsewhere it reads once, few, many or a size class.

>TRBD1|NA|TRBV10-1|TRBJ1-2
CASSEGYTGQGGVDYGYTF
TGCGCCAGCAGTGAGGGGTACACGGGACAGGGAGGTGTGGACTATGGCTACACCTTC
>NA|NA|TRBV18|TRBJ1-1
CASSPRGAVSTEAFF
TGTGCCAGCTCCCCTCGGGGGGCAGTCAGCACTGAAGCTTTCTTT
>TRBD2|NA|TRBV6-6|TRBJ2-3
CASSLGTTTDTQYF
TGTGCCAGCAGTCTAGGGACTACCACAGATACGCAGTATTTT
>NA|NA|TRBV5-4|TRBJ2-6
CASSLEAWGNSGANVLTF
TGTGCCAGCAGCTTGGAGGCATGGGGGAACTCTGGGGCCAACGTCCTGACTTTC
>TRBD2|NA|TRBV29-1|TRBJ2-1
CSVVSGGSYNEQFF
TGCAGCGTTGTGTCCGGGGGGTCCTACAATGAGCAGTTCTTC
>NA|NA|TRBV1|TRBJ2-1
CTSSPGTSGSGEQFF
TGCACCAGCAGCCCGGGGACTAGCGGGAGTGGTGAGCAGTTCTTC
>NA|NA|TRBV12-5|TRBJ2-7
CASGAPGGGIYEQYF
TGTGCTAGTGGTGCCCCGGGCGGGGGCATCTACGAGCAGTACTTC
>NA|NA|TRBV5-1|TRBJ1-5
CASTPEGGEGQPQHF
TGCGCCAGCACCCCCGAGGGGGGCGAAGGTCAGCCCCAGCATTTT
>TRBD1|NA|TRBV18|TRBJ2-7
CASSPDRVEQYF
TGTGCCAGCTCACCGGACAGGGTCGAGCAGTACTTC
>TRBD2|once|TRBV15|TRBJ2-7
CATSGGRFYEQYF
TGTGCCACCAGCGGCGGGAGATTCTACGAGCAGTACTTC
>NA|NA|TRBV2|TRBJ2-7
CATTGTITSYEQYF
TGTGCCACCACCGGGACAATTACCTCCTACGAGCAGTACTTC
>NA|NA|TRBV28|TRBJ1-4
CASSSPTATGEEKLFF
TGTGCCAGCAGTTCCCCCACGGCGACAGGCGAAGAAAAACTGTTTTTT
>NA|NA|TRBV7-9|TRBJ1-2
CASSPGQYYGYTF
TGTGCCAGCAGCCCCGGACAGTACTATGGCTACACCTTC
>NA|few|TRBV10-3|TRBJ2-1
CAISYSDVYNEQFF
TGTGCCATCAGTTATAGCGACGTCTACAATGAGCAGTTCTTC
>NA|NA|TRBV7-9|TRBJ1-2
CASSLGRASNYGYTF
TGTGCCAGCAGCTTAGGCAGGGCCTCTAACTATGGCTACACCTTC
>TRBD2|NA|TRBV4-1|TRBJ2-7
CASSPTSGRVGEQYF
TGCGCCAGCAGCCCTACTAGCGGGAGGGTGGGCGAGCAGTACTTC
>TRBD2|NA|TRBV5-4|TRBJ2-7
CASGLAGDYEQYF
TGTGCCAGTGGACTAGCGGGAGATTACGAGCAGTACTTC
>TRBD2|NA|TRBV2|TRBJ2-7
CASRGTSRAYEQYF
TGTGCCAGCAGAGGGACTAGCCGGGCCTACGAGCAGTACTTC
>TRBD1|few|TRBV5-1|TRBJ2-5
CASSWGTGGLETQYF
TGCGCCAGCAGCTGGGGGACAGGGGGCCTTGAGACCCAGTACTTC
>NA|once|TRBV4-3|TRBJ1-4
CASSHDRANEKLFF
TGCGCCAGCAGCCACGACAGAGCTAATGAAAAACTGTTTTTT
>TRBD1|NA|TRBV5-1|TRBJ2-1
CASSSSGTGFAEQFF
TGCGCCAGCAGCTCCTCCGGGACAGGGTTTGCTGAGCAGTTCTTC
>TRBD1|NA|TRBV19|TRBJ1-5
CASSRTGQGDQPQHF
TGTGCCAGTAGTAGGACTGGACAGGGGGATCAGCCCCAGCATTTT